Sequencing of this T cell receptor beta chain was carried out in a study of blood T cell repertoires in COVID-19. About the research overall: PBMCs, B-cell-depleted T cells, or T cells provided the cDNA or gDNA that made up the material.

V shed 0 bases, J shed 6 bases, and the junction held 2 bases outside the gene matches. The CDR3 loop spans 14 amino acids. The V gene's germline CDR1 is LGHNA and CDR2 YSLEER. Study processing details: Amplification of reference gene primers was used by the study to estimate nucleated cell counts. Only in-frame clones appear in the TCRdb table, and some are missing; sequencing was by immunoSEQ multiplex PCR. Clone size and V and J calls were adopted from that table, with D and trimming inferred from the DNA. The sample comprises some 380,000 clones, 90% of which are singletons, and 6.5% rests with the top ten.

Sequencing was performed on peripheral blood. The gene calls are TRBV4-3 and TRBJ2-1, with 7 nucleotides matching TRBD1. The TCR comes from a young man with active or convalescent COVID-19. CDR3 DNA: TGCGCCAGCAGCCAAGATCCAGGGGGCAATGAGCAGTTCTTC. Its translation is CASSQDPGGNEQFF.